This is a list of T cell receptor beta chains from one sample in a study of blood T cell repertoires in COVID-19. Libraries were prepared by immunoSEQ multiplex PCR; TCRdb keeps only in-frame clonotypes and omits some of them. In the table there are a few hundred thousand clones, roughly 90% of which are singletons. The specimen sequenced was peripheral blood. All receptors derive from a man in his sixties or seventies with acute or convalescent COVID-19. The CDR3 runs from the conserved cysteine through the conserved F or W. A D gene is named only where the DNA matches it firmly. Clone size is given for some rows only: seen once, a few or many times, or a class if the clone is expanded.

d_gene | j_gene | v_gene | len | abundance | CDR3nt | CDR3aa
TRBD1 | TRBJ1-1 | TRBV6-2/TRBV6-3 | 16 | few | TGTGCCAGCAGTTACAATCCAGGGGGGACGAACACTGAAGCTTTCTTT | CASSYNPGGTNTEAFF
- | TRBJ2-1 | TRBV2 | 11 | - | TGTGCCAGCATGAGGGACAATGAGCAGTTCTTC | CASMRDNEQFF
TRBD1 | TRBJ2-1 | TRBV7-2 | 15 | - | TGTGCCAGCAGCTTCGACAGGGTTCCTTACAATGAGCAGTTCTTC | CASSFDRVPYNEQFF
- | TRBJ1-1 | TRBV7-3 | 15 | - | TGTGCCAGCAGCTTACAGGGCAGGGGATACACTGAAGCTTTCTTT | CASSLQGRGYTEAFF
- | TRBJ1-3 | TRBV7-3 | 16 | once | TGTGCCAGCAGCTTATCGGCAGGCCGCTCTGGAAACACCATATATTTT | CASSLSAGRSGNTIYF
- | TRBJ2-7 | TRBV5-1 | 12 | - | TGCGCCAGCAGACCCTCTAGTTACGAGCAGTACTTC | CASRPSSYEQYF
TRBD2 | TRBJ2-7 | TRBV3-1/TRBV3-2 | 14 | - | TGTGCCAGCAGCCCCGGACTAGCGGGGAGCGAGCAGTACTTC | CASSPGLAGSEQYF
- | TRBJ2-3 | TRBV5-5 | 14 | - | TGTGCCAGCAGAAACAGGGCCCACACAGATACGCAGTATTTT | CASRNRAHTDTQYF
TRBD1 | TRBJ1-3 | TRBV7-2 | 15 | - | TGTGCCAGCACGCCAGGGGACAGGGACTATGACACCATATATTTT | CASTPGDRDYDTIYF
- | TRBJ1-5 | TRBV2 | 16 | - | TGTGCCAGTCAAACCGACGGGGGGAGCAGCAATCAGCCCCAGCATTTT | CASQTDGGSSNQPQHF
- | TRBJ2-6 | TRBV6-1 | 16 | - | TGTGCCAGCAGTGCGACAGTAAATGCTGGGGCCAACGTCCTGACTTTC | CASSATVNAGANVLTF
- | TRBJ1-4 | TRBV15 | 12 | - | TGTGCCACCAGCAGAGATCCTGAGAAACTGTTTTTT | CATSRDPEKLFF
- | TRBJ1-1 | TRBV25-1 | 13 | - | TGTGCCAGCAACCTCGGGACTAACACTGAAGCTTTCTTT | CASNLGTNTEAFF
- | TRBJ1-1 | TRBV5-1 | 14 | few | TGCGCCAGCAGCTTATACCGAGGGGGCACTGAAGCTTTCTTT | CASSLYRGGTEAFF
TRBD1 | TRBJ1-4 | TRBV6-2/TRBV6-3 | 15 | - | TGTGCCAGCAGTTACTCTTTCAGGGGGTATGAAAAACTGTTTTTT | CASSYSFRGYEKLFF